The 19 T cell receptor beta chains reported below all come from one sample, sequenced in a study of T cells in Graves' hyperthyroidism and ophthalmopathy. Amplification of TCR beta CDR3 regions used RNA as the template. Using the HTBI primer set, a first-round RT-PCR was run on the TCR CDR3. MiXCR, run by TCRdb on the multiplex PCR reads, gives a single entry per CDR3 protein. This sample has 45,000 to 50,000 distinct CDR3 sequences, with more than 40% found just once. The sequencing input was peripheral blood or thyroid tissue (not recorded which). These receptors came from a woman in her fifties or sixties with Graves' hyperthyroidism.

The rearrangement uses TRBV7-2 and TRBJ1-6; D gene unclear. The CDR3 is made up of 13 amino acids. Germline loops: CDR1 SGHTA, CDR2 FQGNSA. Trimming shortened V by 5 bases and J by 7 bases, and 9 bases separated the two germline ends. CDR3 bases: TGTGCCAGCAGCACCCGGGGAAATTCACCCCTCCACTTT. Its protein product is CASSTRGNSPLHF.

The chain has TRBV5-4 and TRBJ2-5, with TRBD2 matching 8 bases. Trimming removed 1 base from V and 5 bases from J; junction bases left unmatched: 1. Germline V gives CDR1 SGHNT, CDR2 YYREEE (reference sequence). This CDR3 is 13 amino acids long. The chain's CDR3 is CASSLTGGETQYF. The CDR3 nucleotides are TGTGCCAGCAGCTTGACGGGAGGGGAGACCCAGTACTTC.

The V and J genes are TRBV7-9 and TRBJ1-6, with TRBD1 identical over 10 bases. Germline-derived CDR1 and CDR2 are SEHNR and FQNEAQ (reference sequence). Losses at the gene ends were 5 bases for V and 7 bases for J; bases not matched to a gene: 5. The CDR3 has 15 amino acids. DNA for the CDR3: TGTGCCAGCAGCCACCGGGACAGGGGAAATTCACCCCTCCACTTT. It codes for CASSHRDRGNSPLHF.

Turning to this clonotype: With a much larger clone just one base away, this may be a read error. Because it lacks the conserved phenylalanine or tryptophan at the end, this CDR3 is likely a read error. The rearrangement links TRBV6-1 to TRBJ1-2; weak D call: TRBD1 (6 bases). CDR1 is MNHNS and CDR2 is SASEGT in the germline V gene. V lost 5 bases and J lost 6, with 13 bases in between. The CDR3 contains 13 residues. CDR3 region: CASSPPGADGYTL. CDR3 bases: TGTGCCAGCAGTCCACCAGGGGCGGATGGCTACACCCTC.

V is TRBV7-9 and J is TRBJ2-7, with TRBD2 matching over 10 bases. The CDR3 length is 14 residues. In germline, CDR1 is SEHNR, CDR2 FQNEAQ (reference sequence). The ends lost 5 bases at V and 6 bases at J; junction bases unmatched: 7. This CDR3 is CASSKREGHCEQYF. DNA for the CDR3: TGTGCCAGCAGCAAGCGGGAGGGCCACTGCGAGCAGTACTTC.

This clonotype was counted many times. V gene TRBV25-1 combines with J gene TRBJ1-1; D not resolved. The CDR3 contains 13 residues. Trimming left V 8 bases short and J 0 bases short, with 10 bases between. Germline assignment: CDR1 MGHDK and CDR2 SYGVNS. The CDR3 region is CASLGWVNTEAFF. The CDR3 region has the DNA TGTGCCAGCTTAGGGTGGGTGAACACTGAAGCTTTCTTT.

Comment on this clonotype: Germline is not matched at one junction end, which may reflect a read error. CDR3 sequence (DNA): TGCGGTGCTAGAGATCGAGCCAGGGGGAATTCACCCCTCCACTTT. Its translation: CGARDRARGNSPLHF. This chain links TRBV20-1 with TRBJ1-6; 7 bases match TRBD1. Germline assignment: CDR1 DFQATT and CDR2 SNEGSKA (reference sequence). The CDR3 runs 15 residues.

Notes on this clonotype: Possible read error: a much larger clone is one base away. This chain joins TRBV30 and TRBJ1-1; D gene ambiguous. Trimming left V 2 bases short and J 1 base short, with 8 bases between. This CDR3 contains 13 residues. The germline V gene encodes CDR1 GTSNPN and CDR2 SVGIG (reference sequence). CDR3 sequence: CAWSRPENTEAFF. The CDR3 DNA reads TGTGCCTGGAGTCGACCTGAGAACACTGAAGCTTTCTTT.

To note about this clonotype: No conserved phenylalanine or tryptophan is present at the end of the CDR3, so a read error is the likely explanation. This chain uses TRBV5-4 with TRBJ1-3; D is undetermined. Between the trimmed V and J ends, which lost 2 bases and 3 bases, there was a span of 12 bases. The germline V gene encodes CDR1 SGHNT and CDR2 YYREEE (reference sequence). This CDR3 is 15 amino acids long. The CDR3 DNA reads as TGTGCCAGCAGCTTTGCCGGAGAGAGTGGAAACACCATATATTCT. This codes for CASSFAGESGNTIYS.

The chain's CDR3 is CSVITGTYGYTF. CDR3 coding DNA: TGCAGCGTCATAACAGGGACCTATGGCTACACCTTC. This chain connects TRBV29-1 to TRBJ1-2; D is possibly TRBD1 (6 bases). The CDR3 is made up of 12 amino acids. Trimming cost V 6 bases and J 4 bases, with 12 bases left between them. Germline loops: CDR1 SQVTM, CDR2 ANQGSEA. The full variable domain, completed using reference TRBV29-1 and TRBJ1-2, is SAVISQKPSRDICQRGTSLTIQCQVDSQVTMMFWYRQQPGQSLTLIATANQGSEATYESGFVIDKFPISRPNLTFSTLTVSNMSPEDSSIYLCSVITGTYGYTFGSGTRLTVV.

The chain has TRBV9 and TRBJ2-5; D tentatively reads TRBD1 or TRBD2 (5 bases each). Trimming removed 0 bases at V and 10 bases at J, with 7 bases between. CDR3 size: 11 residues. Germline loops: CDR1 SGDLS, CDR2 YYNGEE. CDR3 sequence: CASSVGGGQYF. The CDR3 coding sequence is TGTGCCAGCAGCGTAGGTGGGGGCCAGTACTTC.

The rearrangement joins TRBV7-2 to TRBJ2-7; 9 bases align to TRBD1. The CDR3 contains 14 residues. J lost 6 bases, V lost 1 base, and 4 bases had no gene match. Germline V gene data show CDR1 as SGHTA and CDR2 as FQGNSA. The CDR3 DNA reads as TGTGCCAGCAGCTTAGGGACAGGGGACGGCGAGCAGTACTTC. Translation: CASSLGTGDGEQYF.

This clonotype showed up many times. The CDR3 nucleotides are TGCGCCAGCAGGGAGGGTTCTGGGGCCAACGTCCTGACTTTC. Its protein is CASREGSGANVLTF. This chain uses TRBV5-1 with TRBJ2-6; D perhaps matches TRBD2 (6 bases). Germline V lookup: CDR1 SGHRS, CDR2 YFSETQ. The CDR3 consists of 14 residues. Trimming removed 5 bases from V and 1 base from J, with 7 bases in between.

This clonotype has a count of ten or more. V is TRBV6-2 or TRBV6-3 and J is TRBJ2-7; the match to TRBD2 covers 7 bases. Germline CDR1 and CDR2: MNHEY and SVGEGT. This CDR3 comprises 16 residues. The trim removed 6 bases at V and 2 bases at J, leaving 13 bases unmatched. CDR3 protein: CASRRGQRDRPYEQYF. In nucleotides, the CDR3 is TGTGCCAGCAGGAGGGGCCAGCGGGATCGCCCCTACGAGCAGTACTTC.

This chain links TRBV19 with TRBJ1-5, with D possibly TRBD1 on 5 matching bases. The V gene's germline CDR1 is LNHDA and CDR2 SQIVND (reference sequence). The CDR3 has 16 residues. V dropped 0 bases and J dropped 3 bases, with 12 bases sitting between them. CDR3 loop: CASSIDGRQPNQPQHF. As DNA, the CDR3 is TGTGCCAGTAGTATAGATGGCCGACAGCCCAATCAGCCCCAGCATTTT.

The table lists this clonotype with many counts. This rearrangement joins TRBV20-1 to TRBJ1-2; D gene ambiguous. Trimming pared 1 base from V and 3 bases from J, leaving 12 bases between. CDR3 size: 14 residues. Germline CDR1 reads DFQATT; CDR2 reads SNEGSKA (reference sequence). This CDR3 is CSARGPRSDYGYTF. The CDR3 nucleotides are TGCAGTGCTAGAGGACCGCGGTCGGACTATGGCTACACCTTC.

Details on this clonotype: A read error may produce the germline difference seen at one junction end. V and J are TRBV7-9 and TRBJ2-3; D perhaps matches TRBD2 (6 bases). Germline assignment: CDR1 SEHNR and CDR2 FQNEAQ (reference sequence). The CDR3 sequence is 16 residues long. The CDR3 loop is CASNPQSEGRLDTQYF. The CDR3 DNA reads TGTGCCAGCAACCCCCAGTCGGAGGGCCGTCTAGATACACAGTATTTT.

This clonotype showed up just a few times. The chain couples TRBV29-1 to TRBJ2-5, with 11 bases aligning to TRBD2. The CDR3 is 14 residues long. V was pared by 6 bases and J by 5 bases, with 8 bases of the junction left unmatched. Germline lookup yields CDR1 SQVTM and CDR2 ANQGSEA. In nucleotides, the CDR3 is TGCAGCGTCGTTAGCGGGAGGGCCCTGGAGACCCAGTACTTC. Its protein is CSVVSGRALETQYF.

CDR3 sequence: CASSLDPRSSGTGELFF. The CDR3 nucleotides are TGTGCCAGCAGCTTAGACCCTAGGAGTTCGGGGACCGGGGAGCTGTTTTTT. This sequence joins TRBV7-2 and TRBJ2-2; possible D gene TRBD2, 5 bases. Germline V gene lookup returns CDR1 SGHTA and CDR2 FQGNSA. This CDR3 has 17 amino acids. V lost 1 base, J lost 5 bases, and 17 bases lay in between.